This T cell receptor (beta chain) stems from a study of metastatic and nonmetastatic thyroid tumors. Looking at the study overall: Repertoires were compared across blood and tumor or nodule tissue from malignant and benign thyroid patients.

CDR1 and CDR2 (germline): MNHEY, SMNVEV (reference sequence). V dropped 10 bases and J dropped 2 bases, with 17 bases sitting between them. The CDR3 loop spans 14 amino acids. No treatment had been given to any patient before thyroid surgery. MiXCR re-clonotyped the PCR reads for TCRdb. The repertoire holds more than 20,000 clones, with 25% to 30% as singletons. This clone was counted only a few times. The chain links TRBV27 to TRBJ2-5; a weak D match, TRBD1 (7 bases). The source is a female donor with papillary thyroid cancer or a benign thyroid nodule (not recorded which). Some clones in this sample may be carry-over from other donors' samples. Sequencing input: tumor tissue. The CDR3 DNA reads as TGTGCCACCGGGCCAGGGGGGTTACAAGAGACCCAGTACTTC. This translates into CATGPGGLQETQYF.